These 10 T cell receptor beta chains were all obtained from the same sample, sequenced in a study of T cell repertoires in cytomegalovirus infection (dated by TCRdb to between 2018 and 2021). No antigen is known for these receptors. The sequencer listed for this sample is Illumina HiSeq 1500. Starting from the raw public reads, TCRdb applied fastp trimming at Q25, assembled clones with MiXCR and retained in-frame beta chains. Rows merge per CDR3 protein into single entries with the most common DNA and genes. In all, the sample holds some 940,000 distinct CDR3 sequences, and approximately 32% of those were seen once. The top ten hold under 15% of the sample. What this sample's treatment or condition label stands for: in vitro stimulation with specific CMV peptide epitopes to enrich CMV-specific T cells. The source material was cultured CD8+ T cells from PBMCs, sampled from culture after CMV antigen stimulation. Receptors originate from a human donor in good health (CMV status not recorded). Some clones in this sample may be carry-over from other donors' samples.

This clonotype was found a few times. The V gene is TRBV12-3 or TRBV12-4, the J gene TRBJ1-5; D perhaps matches TRBD1 (5 bases). V lost 1 base to trimming and J lost 5 bases, with 21 bases between them. The CDR3 extends over 18 amino acids. This CDR3 reads CASSLGAPDIGMHQPQHF. DNA of the CDR3: TGTGCCAGCAGTTTAGGGGCGCCGGACATTGGGATGCATCAGCCCCAGCATTTT.

This clonotype turned up a few times. The chain employs TRBV5-8 and TRBJ1-1; D ambiguous. CDR1 is SGHTS, CDR2 YDEGEE, per germline. The CDR3 is 16 amino acids. V shed 0 bases and J shed 0 bases, with 12 bases lying between them. The CDR3 here is CASSLVSMALNTEAFF. DNA for the CDR3: TGTGCCAGCAGCTTGGTCTCCATGGCCTTGAACACTGAAGCTTTCTTT.

This clonotype was detected a few times. This rearrangement joins TRBV6-1 to TRBJ1-1; D ambiguous. Germline CDR1 MNHNS, CDR2 SASEGT. The V and J ends lost 7 bases and 4 bases respectively, with 7 bases between them. The CDR3 totals 11 residues. In DNA, the CDR3 is TGTGCCAGCATTAGTAGCACTGAAGCTTTCTTT. It codes for CASISSTEAFF.

The J gene is TRBJ2-5, the V gene TRBV6-5, with D unresolved. Germline values: CDR1 MNHEY, CDR2 SVGAGI. Between the trimmed V and J ends, which lost 3 bases and 2 bases, there was a span of 13 bases. The CDR3 runs to 15 residues. The CDR3 sequence is CASSYSPGLQETQYF. Here the CDR3 DNA reads TGTGCCAGCAGTTATTCTCCGGGCCTTCAAGAGACCCAGTACTTC.

This clonotype was recorded only once. The chain carries TRBV4-1 and TRBJ1-1; tentative D call: TRBD1 (5 bases). The CDR3 is 16 amino acids. Trimming removed 4 bases at V and 3 bases at J, with 18 bases between. Germline V lookup: CDR1 MGHRA, CDR2 YSYEKL. CDR3 in amino acids: CASSPFSARADTEAFF. The DNA of the CDR3 is TGCGCCAGCAGCCCCTTTTCGGCCAGGGCAGACACTGAAGCTTTCTTT.

The chain carries TRBV11-2 and TRBJ1-1, with 9 bases matching TRBD1. The CDR3 covers 14 residues. The ends lost 6 bases at V and 6 bases at J; junction bases unmatched: 8. Germline CDR1 SGHAT, CDR2 FQNNGV. CDR3 sequence reads: CASRPHRGRAEAFF. The DNA of the CDR3 is TGTGCCAGCAGGCCACACAGGGGGCGAGCTGAAGCTTTCTTT.

The V call is TRBV15, the J call TRBJ1-2; D unclear. The CDR3 has 13 amino acids. The germline V gene encodes CDR1 LNHNV and CDR2 YYDKDF (reference sequence). Trimming stripped 0 bases from V and 5 bases from J, with 7 bases between. The DNA of the CDR3 is TGTGCCACCAGCAGAGAGGGAGCTTATGGCTACACCTTC. It codes for CATSREGAYGYTF.

The chain uses TRBV6-1 and TRBJ2-2; D ambiguous. CDR1 MNHNS and CDR2 SASEGT come from the germline V gene. This CDR3 has 13 amino acids. The germline V and J ends were trimmed by 7 bases and 0 bases, with 6 bases remaining between them. CDR3 loop: CASIPANTGELFF. The CDR3 bases are TGTGCCAGCATCCCAGCGAACACCGGGGAGCTGTTTTTT.

This clonotype was observed many times. V usage is TRBV7-8 and J usage is TRBJ1-2; 9 nucleotides match TRBD1. Germline loops: CDR1 SGHVS, CDR2 FQNEAQ. Trimming cost V 5 bases and J 2 bases; bases outside gene matches: 6. CDR3 size: 15 residues. The CDR3 nucleotides are TGTGCCAGCAGCGTCACCGGGACAGGGAACTATGGCTACACCTTC. Its translation is CASSVTGTGNYGYTF.

This clonotype has more than one count but fewer than ten. J is TRBJ2-1 and V is TRBV6-6; a weak D match, TRBD2 (5 bases). V lost 5 bases, J lost 8 bases, and 34 bases lay in between. Germline V gene lookup returns CDR1 MNHNY and CDR2 SVGAGI (reference sequence). The length of the CDR3 is 20 residues. CDR3 nucleotide sequence: TGTGCCAGCAGTGGTAGATTGGACTTGCTCCGAATTACCCTAAAACATGAGCAGTTCTTC. Protein product: CASSGRLDLLRITLKHEQFF.